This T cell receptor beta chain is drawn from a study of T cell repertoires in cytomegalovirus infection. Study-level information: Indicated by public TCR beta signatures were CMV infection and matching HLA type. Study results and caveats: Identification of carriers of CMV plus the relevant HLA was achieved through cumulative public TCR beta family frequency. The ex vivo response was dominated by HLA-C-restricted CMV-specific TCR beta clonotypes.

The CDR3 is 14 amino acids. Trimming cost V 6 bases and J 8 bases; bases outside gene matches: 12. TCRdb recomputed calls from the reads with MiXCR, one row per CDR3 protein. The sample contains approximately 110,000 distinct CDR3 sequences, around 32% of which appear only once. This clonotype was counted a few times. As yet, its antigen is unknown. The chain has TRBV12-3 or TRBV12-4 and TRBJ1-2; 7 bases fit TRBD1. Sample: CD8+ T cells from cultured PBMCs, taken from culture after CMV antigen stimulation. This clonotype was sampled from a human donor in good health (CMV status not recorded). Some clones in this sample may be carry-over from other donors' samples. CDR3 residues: CASSLGAQGEGYTF. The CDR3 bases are TGTGCCAGCAGCCTAGGGGCCCAGGGGGAAGGCTACACCTTC.